Following are 10 T cell receptor beta chains from one sample sequenced in a study of cytomegalovirus exposure and HLA in healthy donors. PCR employed 60 Vbeta and 13 Jbeta primers. The repertoire was sequenced with immunoSEQ multiplex PCR; TCRdb's copy has only in-frame clones and lacks some. Among under 110,000 clones listed, 70% to 85% were seen once. Sequenced sample: PBMCs. These receptors all stem from a man between 60 and 75 years old in good health and CMV-seronegative.

The chain has TRBV18 and TRBJ1-2, with TRBD1 matching over 9 bases. The CDR3 extends over 15 amino acids. Germline V gene data show CDR1 as KGHSH and CDR2 as LQKENI. V lost 3 bases and J lost 3; bases outside the gene matches: 5. As DNA, the CDR3 is TGTGCCAGCTCACCTAACAGGGGGCTTGACTATGGCTACACCTTC. Its translation is CASSPNRGLDYGYTF.

The CDR3 DNA reads TGCGCCAGCAGCGAGGGACAGAATTATAATTCACCCCTCCACTTT. The encoded protein is CASSEGQNYNSPLHF. The rearrangement links TRBV5-1 to TRBJ1-6, with 7 bases that match TRBD1. The CDR3 length is 15 residues. Germline V gene lookup returns CDR1 SGHRS and CDR2 YFSETQ. Trimming cost V 4 bases and J 4 bases; bases outside gene matches: 5.

The V call is TRBV20-1, the J call TRBJ1-6; 7 bases line up with TRBD1. This CDR3 region has 10 residues. Per germline, CDR1 DFQATT and CDR2 SNEGSKA (reference sequence). The CDR3 coding sequence is TGCAGGCAGGGGGGAGTACCCCTCCACTTT. Amino acid sequence: CRQGGVPLHF.

The V and J genes are TRBV5-6 and TRBJ1-5; D possibly corresponds to TRBD1 (5 bases). CDR1 and CDR2 (germline): SGHDT, YYEEEE. CDR3 size: 15 residues. V gave up 1 base and J gave up 2 bases, with 10 bases separating them. The CDR3 loop reads CASSLSGGGNQPQHF. The CDR3, as DNA: TGTGCCAGCAGCTTGTCCGGGGGGGGCAATCAGCCCCAGCATTTT.

The chain has TRBV4-1 and TRBJ1-1, with TRBD1 matching 7 bases. Trimming removed 0 bases from V and 7 bases from J; junction bases left unmatched: 17. Germline loops: CDR1 MGHRA, CDR2 YSYEKL. The CDR3 contains 18 residues. The CDR3 reads CASSQERRRGQRIYEAFF. CDR3 sequence (DNA): TGCGCCAGCAGCCAAGAACGGCGGAGGGGACAGCGGATTTATGAAGCTTTCTTT.

This clone was seen just once. The chain uses TRBV5-5 and TRBJ1-5, with a possible D match to TRBD1 (5 bases). V lost 6 bases, J lost 0 bases, and 10 bases lay in between. Germline CDR1 reads SGHKS; CDR2 reads YYEKEE (reference sequence). This CDR3 is built from 14 residues. The CDR3 DNA reads TGTGCCAGCACAACGGGGGATAGCAATCAGCCCCAGCATTTT. Encoded protein: CASTTGDSNQPQHF. The full variable domain, with the rest looked up from reference TRBV5-5 and TRBJ1-5, is DAGVTQSPTHLIKTRGQQVTLRCSPISGHKSVSWYQQVLGQGPQFIFQYYEKEERGRGNFPDRFSARQFPNYSSELNVNALLLGDSALYLCASTTGDSNQPQHFGDGTRLSIL.

The chain recombines TRBV7-3 with TRBJ2-6, with 9 bases lining up with TRBD1. CDR1 is SGHTA, CDR2 FQGTGA, per germline. V trimming: 3 bases; J trimming: 4 bases; junction bases outside the gene matches: 7. The CDR3 length is 17 residues. The CDR3 DNA reads as TGTGCCAGCAGCTTTACAGGGGGCGCCACCGGGGCCAACGTCCTGACTTTC. It is translated as CASSFTGGATGANVLTF.

The V call is TRBV7-2, the J call TRBJ2-1; tentative D call: TRBD2 (7 bases). Germline V gene lookup returns CDR1 SGHTA and CDR2 FQGNSA. The CDR3 length is 14 residues. Trimming took off 5 bases at V and 8 bases at J, with 16 bases between the two ends. DNA of the CDR3: TGTGCCAGCAGCACCTCGACGGGGGGCCATGAGCAGTTCTTC. The encoded protein is CASSTSTGGHEQFF.

This clone has just one count. The chain employs TRBV7-8 and TRBJ2-2; tentatively, D is TRBD2 (6 bases). The CDR3 totals 14 residues. Germline values: CDR1 SGHVS, CDR2 FQNEAQ. Trimming removed 4 bases from V and 6 bases from J, with 12 bases in between. The CDR3 nucleotides read TGTGCCAGCAGCTCCAACCAGCGGGCCGGGGAGCTGTTTTTT. It codes for CASSSNQRAGELFF.

V is TRBV7-9 and J is TRBJ2-1; TRBD2 agrees at 8 bases. The CDR3 consists of 15 residues. V trimming: 5 bases; J trimming: 2 bases; junction bases outside the gene matches: 5. CDR1 and CDR2 (germline): SEHNR, FQNEAQ (reference sequence). CDR3 amino acids: CASSRSGAAYNEQFF. The CDR3 nucleotides are TGTGCCAGCAGCCGTAGCGGGGCGGCCTACAATGAGCAGTTCTTC.